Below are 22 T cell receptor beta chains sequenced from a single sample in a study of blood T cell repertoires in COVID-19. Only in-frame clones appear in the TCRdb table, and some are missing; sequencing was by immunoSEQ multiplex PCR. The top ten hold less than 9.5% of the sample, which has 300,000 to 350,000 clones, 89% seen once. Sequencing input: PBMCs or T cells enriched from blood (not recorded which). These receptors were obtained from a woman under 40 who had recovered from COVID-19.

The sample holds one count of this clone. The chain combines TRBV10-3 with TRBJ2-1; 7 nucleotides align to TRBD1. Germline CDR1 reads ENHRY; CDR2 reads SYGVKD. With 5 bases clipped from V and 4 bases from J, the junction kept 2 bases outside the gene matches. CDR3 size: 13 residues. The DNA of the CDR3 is TGTGCCATCAGTCGGGACAGTTACAATGAGCAGTTCTTC. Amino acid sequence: CAISRDSYNEQFF.

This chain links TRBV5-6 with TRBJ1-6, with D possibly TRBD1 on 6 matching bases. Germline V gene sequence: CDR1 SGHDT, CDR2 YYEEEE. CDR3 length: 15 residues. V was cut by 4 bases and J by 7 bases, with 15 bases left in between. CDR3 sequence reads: CASSPQGLGNSPLHF. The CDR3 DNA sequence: TGTGCCAGCAGCCCTCAGGGGTTAGGAAATTCACCCCTCCACTTT.

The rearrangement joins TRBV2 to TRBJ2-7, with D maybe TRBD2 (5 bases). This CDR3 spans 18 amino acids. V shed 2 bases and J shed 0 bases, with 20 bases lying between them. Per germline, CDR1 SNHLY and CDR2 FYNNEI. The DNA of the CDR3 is TGTGCCAGCAGTGAATTTGTGGCGTTAGGACTCAACTCCTACGAGCAGTACTTC. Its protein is CASSEFVALGLNSYEQYF. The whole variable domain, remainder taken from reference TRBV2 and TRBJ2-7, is EPEVTQTPSHQVTQMGQEVILRCVPISNHLYFYWYRQILGQKVEFLVSFYNNEISEKSEIFDDQFSVERPDGSNFTLKIRSTKLEDSAMYFCASSEFVALGLNSYEQYFGPGTRLTVT.

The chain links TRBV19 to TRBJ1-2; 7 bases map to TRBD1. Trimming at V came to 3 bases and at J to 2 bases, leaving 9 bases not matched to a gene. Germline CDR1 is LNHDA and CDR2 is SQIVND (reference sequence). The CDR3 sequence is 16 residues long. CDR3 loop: CASSIRTGLLNYGYTF. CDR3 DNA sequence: TGTGCCAGTAGTATTCGGACAGGCCTACTCAACTATGGCTACACCTTC.

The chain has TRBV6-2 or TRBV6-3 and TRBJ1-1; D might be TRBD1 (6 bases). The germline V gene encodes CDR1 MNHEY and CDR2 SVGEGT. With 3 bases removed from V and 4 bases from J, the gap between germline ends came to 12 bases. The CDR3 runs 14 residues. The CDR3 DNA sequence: TGTGCCAGCAGTTATACAGGGTCAGCCACTGAAGCTTTCTTT. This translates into CASSYTGSATEAFF.

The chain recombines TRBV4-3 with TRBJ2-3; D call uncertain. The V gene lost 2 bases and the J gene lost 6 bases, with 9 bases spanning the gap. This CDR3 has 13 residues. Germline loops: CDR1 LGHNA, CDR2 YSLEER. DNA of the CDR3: TGCGCCAGCAGCCAAAGGTCAGGCGATACGCAGTATTTT. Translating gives CASSQRSGDTQYF.

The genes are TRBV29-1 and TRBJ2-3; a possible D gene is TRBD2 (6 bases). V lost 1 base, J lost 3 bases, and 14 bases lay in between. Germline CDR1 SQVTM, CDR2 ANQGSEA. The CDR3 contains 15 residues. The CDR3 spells CSVEVAPGRTDTQYF. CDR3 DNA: TGCAGCGTTGAAGTGGCGCCTGGGAGGACAGATACGCAGTATTTT.

The CDR3 DNA reads as TGTGCCAGCAGCTTCGATAGTCCCTTCTCCGAGCAGTACTTC. Its protein is CASSFDSPFSEQYF. The chain is built from TRBV13 and TRBJ2-7, with no clear D. The CDR3 is 14 residues long. The germline V and J ends were trimmed by 3 bases and 6 bases, with 15 bases remaining between them. Germline CDR1 and CDR2: PRHDT and FYEKMQ (reference sequence). The whole variable domain, remainder taken from reference TRBV13 and TRBJ2-7, is AAGVIQSPRHLIKEKRETATLKCYPIPRHDTVYWYQQGPGQDPQFLISFYEKMQSDKGSIPDRFSAQQFSDYHSELNMSSLELGDSALYFCASSFDSPFSEQYFGPGTRLTVT.

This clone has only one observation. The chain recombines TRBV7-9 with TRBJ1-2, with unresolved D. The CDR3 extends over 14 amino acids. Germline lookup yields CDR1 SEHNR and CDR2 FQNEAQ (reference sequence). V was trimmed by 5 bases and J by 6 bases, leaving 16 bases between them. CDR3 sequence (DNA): TGTGCCAGCAGCCTACGGGCCTGGGGAGATGGCTACACCTTC. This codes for CASSLRAWGDGYTF.

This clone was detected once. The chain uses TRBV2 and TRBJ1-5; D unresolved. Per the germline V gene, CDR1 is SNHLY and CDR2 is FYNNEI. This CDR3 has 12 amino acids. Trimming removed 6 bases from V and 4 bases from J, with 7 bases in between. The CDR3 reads CASREENQPQHF. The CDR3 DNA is TGTGCCAGCAGAGAGGAAAATCAGCCCCAGCATTTT. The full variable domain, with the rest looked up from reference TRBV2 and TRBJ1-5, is EPEVTQTPSHQVTQMGQEVILRCVPISNHLYFYWYRQILGQKVEFLVSFYNNEISEKSEIFDDQFSVERPDGSNFTLKIRSTKLEDSAMYFCASREENQPQHFGDGTRLSIL.

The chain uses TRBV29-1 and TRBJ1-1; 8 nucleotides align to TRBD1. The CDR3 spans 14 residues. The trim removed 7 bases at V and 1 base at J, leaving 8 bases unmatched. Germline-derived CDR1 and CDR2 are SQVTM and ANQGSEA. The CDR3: CSGRGTGSNTEAFF. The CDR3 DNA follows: TGCAGCGGGAGGGGGACAGGTTCGAACACTGAAGCTTTCTTT.

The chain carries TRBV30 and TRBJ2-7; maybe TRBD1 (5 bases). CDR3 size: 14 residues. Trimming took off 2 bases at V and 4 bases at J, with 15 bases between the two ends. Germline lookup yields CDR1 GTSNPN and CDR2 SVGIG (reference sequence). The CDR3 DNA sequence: TGTGCCTGGAGTAAAACAGGTTATTATTACGAGCAGTACTTC. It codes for CAWSKTGYYYEQYF.

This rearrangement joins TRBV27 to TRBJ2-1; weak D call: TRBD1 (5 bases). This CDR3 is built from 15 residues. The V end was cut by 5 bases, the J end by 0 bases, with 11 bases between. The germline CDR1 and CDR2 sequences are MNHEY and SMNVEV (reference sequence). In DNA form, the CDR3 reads TGTGCCAGCAGTCCCTGGACAACCTCCTACAATGAGCAGTTCTTC. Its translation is CASSPWTTSYNEQFF.

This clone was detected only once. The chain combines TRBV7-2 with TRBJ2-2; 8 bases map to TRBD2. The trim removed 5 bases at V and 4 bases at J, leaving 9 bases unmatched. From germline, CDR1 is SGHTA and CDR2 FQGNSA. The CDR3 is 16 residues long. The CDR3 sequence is CASSPWQREITGELFF. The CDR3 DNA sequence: TGTGCCAGCAGCCCCTGGCAGCGGGAGATCACCGGGGAGCTGTTTTTT.

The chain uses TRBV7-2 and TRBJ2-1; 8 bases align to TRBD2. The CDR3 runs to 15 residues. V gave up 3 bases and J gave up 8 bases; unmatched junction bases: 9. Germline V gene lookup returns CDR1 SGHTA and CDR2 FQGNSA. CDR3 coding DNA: TGTGCCAGCAGCTTTTCGGGACTAGTTAGCTATGAGCAGTTCTTC. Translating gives CASSFSGLVSYEQFF.

CDR3 protein: CASSASPGVYGYTF. In nucleotides, the CDR3 is TGTGCCAGCAGTGCCTCCCCCGGAGTCTATGGCTACACCTTC. This rearrangement joins TRBV28 to TRBJ1-2, with D uncertain. Trimming shortened V by 5 bases and J by 4 bases, and 14 bases separated the two germline ends. Germline CDR1 and CDR2: MDHEN and SYDVKM. The CDR3 covers 14 residues.

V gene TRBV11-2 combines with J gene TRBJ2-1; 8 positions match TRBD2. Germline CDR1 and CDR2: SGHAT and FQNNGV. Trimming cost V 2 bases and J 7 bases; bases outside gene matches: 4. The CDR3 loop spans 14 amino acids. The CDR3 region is CASSLPLAGNEQFF. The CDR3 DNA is TGTGCCAGCAGCTTACCTCTAGCGGGTAATGAGCAGTTCTTC.

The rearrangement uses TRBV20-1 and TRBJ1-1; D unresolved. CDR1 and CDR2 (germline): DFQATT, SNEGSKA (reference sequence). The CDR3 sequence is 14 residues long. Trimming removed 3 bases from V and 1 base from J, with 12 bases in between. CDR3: CSASRNRQNTEAFF. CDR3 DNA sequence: TGCAGTGCTAGTCGTAACAGACAGAACACTGAAGCTTTCTTT.

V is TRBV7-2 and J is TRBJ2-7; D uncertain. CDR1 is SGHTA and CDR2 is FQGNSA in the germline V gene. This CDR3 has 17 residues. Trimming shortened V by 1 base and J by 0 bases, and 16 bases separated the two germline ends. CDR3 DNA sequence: TGTGCCAGCAGCTTAGTTTACTCGACACCGATCTCCTACGAGCAGTACTTC. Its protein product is CASSLVYSTPISYEQYF.

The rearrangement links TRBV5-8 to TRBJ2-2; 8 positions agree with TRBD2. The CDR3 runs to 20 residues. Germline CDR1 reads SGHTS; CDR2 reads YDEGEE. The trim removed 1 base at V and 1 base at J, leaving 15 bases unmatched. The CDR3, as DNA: TGTGCCAGCAGCTTGTTTTTCGGGGCGGGAGGAGTAAGGAACACCGGGGAGCTGTTTTTT. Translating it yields CASSLFFGAGGVRNTGELFF. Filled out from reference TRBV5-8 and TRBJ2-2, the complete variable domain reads EAGVTQSPTHLIKTRGQQATLRCSPISGHTSVYWYQQALGLGLQFLLWYDEGEERNRGNFPPRFSGRQFPNYSSELNVNALELEDSALYLCASSLFFGAGGVRNTGELFFGEGSRLTVL.

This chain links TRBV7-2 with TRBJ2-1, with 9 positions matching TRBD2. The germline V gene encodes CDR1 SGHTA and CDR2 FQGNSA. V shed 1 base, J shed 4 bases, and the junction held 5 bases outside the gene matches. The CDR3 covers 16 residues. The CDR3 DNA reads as TGTGCCAGCAGCTTAGACCATGGACTAGCGTACAATGAGCAGTTCTTC. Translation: CASSLDHGLAYNEQFF.

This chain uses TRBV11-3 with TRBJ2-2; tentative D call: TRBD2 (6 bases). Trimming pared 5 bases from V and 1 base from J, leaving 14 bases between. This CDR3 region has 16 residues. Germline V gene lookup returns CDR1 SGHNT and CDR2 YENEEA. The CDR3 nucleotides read TGTGCCAGCAGCCCCGGCGGTAGCGGGAACACCGGGGAGCTGTTTTTT. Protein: CASSPGGSGNTGELFF. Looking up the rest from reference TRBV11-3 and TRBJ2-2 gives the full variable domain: EAGVVQSPRYKIIEKKQPVAFWCNPISGHNTLYWYLQNLGQGPELLIRYENEEAVDDSQLPKDRFSAERLKGVDSTLKIQPAELGDSAVYLCASSPGGSGNTGELFFGEGSRLTVL.